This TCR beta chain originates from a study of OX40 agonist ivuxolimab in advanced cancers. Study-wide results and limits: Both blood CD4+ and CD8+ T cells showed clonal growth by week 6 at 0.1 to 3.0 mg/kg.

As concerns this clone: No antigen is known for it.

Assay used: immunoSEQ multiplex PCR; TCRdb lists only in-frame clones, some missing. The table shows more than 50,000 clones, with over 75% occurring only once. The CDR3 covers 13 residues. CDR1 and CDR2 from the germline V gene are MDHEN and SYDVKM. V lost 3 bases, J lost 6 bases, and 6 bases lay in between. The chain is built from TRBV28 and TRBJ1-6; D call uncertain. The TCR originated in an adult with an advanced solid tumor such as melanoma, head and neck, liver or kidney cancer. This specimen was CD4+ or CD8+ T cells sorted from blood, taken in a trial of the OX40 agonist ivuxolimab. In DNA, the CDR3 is TGTGCCAGCAGTTTTGGGTTTAATTCACCCCTCCACTTT. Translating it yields CASSFGFNSPLHF.